This T cell receptor (beta chain) appears in the sequencing data of a study of T cell responses to AZD1222 COVID-19 vaccine. Study findings and constraints: Per reports, nearly half of all spike-specific TCRs target regions that are unmutated in variants.

Note on this clone: Its target is unknown.

Profiling relied on immunoSEQ multiplex PCR, and the TCRdb table lists in-frame clones only, not all of them. The table records 100,000 or so clones, 92% of them present only once. Germline V gene lookup returns CDR1 LGHNA and CDR2 YSLEER. CDR3 length equals 16 residues. V was clipped by 1 base and J by 4 bases, with 16 bases between them. The rearrangement links TRBV4-3 to TRBJ1-1, with D tentatively TRBD1 (5 bases). This specimen was peripheral blood, taken on day 0 of AZD1222 vaccination. The TCR comes from an adult in good health. The CDR3 loop is CASSQGLAAGTTEAFF. CDR3 nucleotide sequence: TGCGCCAGCAGCCAAGGGTTGGCTGCCGGGACCACTGAAGCTTTCTTT.